The clone carrying this T cell receptor beta chain was counted ten times or more. Its specificity is unknown. The germline V gene has CDR1 MNHEY and CDR2 SVGAGI. This CDR3 comprises 15 residues. Trimming cost V 2 bases and J 9 bases; bases outside gene matches: 5. Original analysis: A distant-metastasis classifier for papillary thyroid cancer was built using CDR3 differences across clinicopathological groups. TCRdb re-clonotyped the PCR reads through MiXCR. TCRdb's processing, not the study's, gives the V and J calls here. The sample records about 92,000 clones, more than 12% being singletons. The data were taken from a study of metastatic and nonmetastatic thyroid tumors. Findings of the study overall: For both blood and tumor, malignant thyroid tumors reportedly showed significantly higher TCR beta diversity than benign nodules did.

All patients reached thyroid surgery having received no treatment beforehand. The chain employs TRBV6-5 and TRBJ1-6; 9 bases agree with TRBD1. The sequence was collected from a female donor with papillary thyroid cancer or a benign thyroid nodule (not recorded which). Some clones in this sample may be carry-over from other donors' samples. Sequences were obtained from blood. The CDR3, as DNA: TGTGCCAGCAGTTACAGGGGACAGGGTGGTTCACCCCTCCACTTT. Protein sequence: CASSYRGQGGSPLHF.